A selection of T cell receptor beta chains follows, all from one sample in a study of T cells after yellow fever vaccination. Using its own MiXCR run on the 5' RACE reads, TCRdb lists one record per CDR3 protein. The sample contains tens of thousands of distinct CDR3 sequences, around 7.3% of which appear only once. This sample comprised CD8+ T cells sorted from PBMCs, obtained on the day of the yellow fever booster vaccination. Receptors were obtained from a man aged 25 to 45 who received the YFV17D yellow fever vaccine. CDR3s include the opening cysteine and the closing phenylalanine or tryptophan. D genes are given only for firm matches. Part of the rows lack a size; the others show once, few, many or a class for expanded clones.

clone_size,d_call,v_call,j_call,cdr3_aa,cdr3_nt
few,-,TRBV10-3,TRBJ2-2,CAISAAANTGELFF,TGTGCCATCAGTGCGGCAGCGAACACCGGGGAGCTGTTTTTT
-,TRBD2,TRBV4-3,TRBJ2-4,CASSHGIGGENIQYF,TGCGCCAGCAGCCACGGTATTGGGGGGGAAAACATTCAGTACTTC
few,-,TRBV11-2,TRBJ1-2,CASSLESASYGYTF,TGTGCCAGCAGCTTAGAATCAGCCTCCTATGGCTACACCTTC
few,-,TRBV12-3/TRBV12-4,TRBJ2-2,CASARGSGELFF,TGTGCCAGCGCCCGGGGCTCCGGGGAGCTGTTTTTT
-,-,TRBV29-1,TRBJ2-5,CRVESGQETQYF,TGCAGAGTTGAATCGGGTCAAGAGACCCAGTACTTC
few,TRBD1,TRBV29-1,TRBJ2-7,CSVLTGETYEQYF,TGCAGCGTCTTGACAGGGGAGACCTACGAGCAGTACTTC
-,-,TRBV7-6,TRBJ2-1,CASSRQPSDNYNEQFF,TGTGCCAGCAGCCGACAGCCCTCCGACAACTACAATGAACAGTTCTTC
few,-,TRBV9,TRBJ1-1,CASSVGSGSTEAFF,TGTGCCAGCAGCGTAGGGTCAGGGAGCACTGAAGCTTTCTTT
few,-,TRBV11-2,TRBJ2-5,CASSLAGVGQETQYF,TGTGCCAGCAGCTTAGCGGGAGTGGGGCAAGAGACCCAGTACTTC
many,-,TRBV4-3,TRBJ1-2,CASSQVLGAIGYTF,TGCGCCAGCAGCCAAGTATTGGGGGCGATTGGCTACACCTTC
-,-,TRBV20-1,TRBJ2-3,CSARMAPGGTDTQYF,TGCAGTGCTAGAATGGCGCCAGGAGGTACAGATACGCAGTATTTT
few,-,TRBV27,TRBJ2-7,CASSLSFLGEYQQYF,TGTGCCAGCAGTTTATCTTTCCTAGGGGAGTATCAGCAGTACTTC
many,TRBD2,TRBV7-9,TRBJ2-1,CASSPGLAGVRNEQFF,TGTGCCAGCAGCCCTGGACTAGCGGGAGTTCGAAATGAGCAGTTCTTC
many,TRBD2,TRBV7-3,TRBJ2-1,CASSQGLALDNEQFF,TGTGCCAGCAGCCAGGGACTAGCCTTGGACAATGAGCAGTTCTTC
-,TRBD1,TRBV19,TRBJ2-7,CASRAGGGEQYF,TGTGCCAGTAGGGCAGGGGGTGGCGAGCAGTACTTC
-,-,TRBV6-2/TRBV6-3,TRBJ1-2,CASSYLPGPFYGYTF,TGTGCCAGCAGTTACCTTCCAGGCCCGTTCTATGGCTACACCTTC
-,TRBD2,TRBV20-1,TRBJ2-5,CSPRLAGGQGVQETQYF,TGCAGCCCCAGACTAGCGGGAGGGCAGGGGGTCCAAGAGACCCAGTACTTC
many,-,TRBV21-1,TRBJ2-7,CASSKQGWLYEQYF,TGTGCCAGCAGCAAACAGGGTTGGTTGTACGAGCAGTACTTC
few,TRBD1,TRBV11-2,TRBJ2-1,CASSLGTGSSREQFF,TGTGCCAGCAGCTTGGGGACAGGGTCTTCACGGGAGCAGTTCTTC
few,TRBD2,TRBV6-1,TRBJ2-7,CASSEGTSGSYEQYF,TGTGCCAGCAGTGAAGGGACTAGCGGGAGTTACGAGCAGTACTTC
few,TRBD1,TRBV28,TRBJ2-5,CASSWDRGETQYF,TGTGCCAGCAGTTGGGACAGGGGGGAGACCCAGTACTTC
few,-,TRBV6-2/TRBV6-3,TRBJ2-5,CASSYYRGRGMTQYF,TGTGCCAGCAGTTATTACCGCGGACGGGGCATGACCCAGTACTTC
many,-,TRBV29-1,TRBJ2-5,CSVEDWRDREETQYF,TGCAGCGTTGAAGATTGGAGGGACCGGGAGGAGACCCAGTACTTC
few,TRBD2,TRBV4-1,TRBJ2-7,CASSQGLREGYEQYF,TGCGCCAGCAGCCAAGGGTTGCGGGAGGGCTACGAGCAGTACTTC
-,TRBD2,TRBV7-9,TRBJ2-1,CASSAVEREQDEQFF,TGTGCCAGCAGCGCCGTGGAGCGGGAGCAAGATGAGCAGTTCTTC
few,TRBD2,TRBV5-1,TRBJ2-1,CASLPLAGGDEQFF,TGCGCCAGTTTACCATTAGCGGGAGGTGATGAGCAGTTCTTC
-,TRBD2,TRBV9,TRBJ2-7,CASSTAGGPQYF,TGTGCCAGCAGCACCGCGGGAGGGCCGCAGTACTTC
few,-,TRBV24-1,TRBJ2-3,CATSDTDTTPHRNTQYF,TGTGCCACCAGTGACACCGACACAACGCCTCACCGGAATACGCAGTATTTT
many,TRBD1,TRBV27,TRBJ2-7,CASSLDRDRGTYEQYF,TGTGCCAGCAGTTTAGACCGGGACAGGGGGACCTACGAGCAGTACTTC
few,TRBD1,TRBV7-4,TRBJ1-3,CASSYGTGGGNTIYF,TGTGCCAGCAGCTACGGGACAGGGGGAGGAAACACCATATATTTT
many,-,TRBV12-3/TRBV12-4,TRBJ2-1,CASSPSGPGYNEQFF,TGTGCCAGCAGTCCCTCCGGGCCCGGCTACAATGAGCAGTTCTTC
few,-,TRBV29-1,TRBJ2-5,CSVGRVETQYF,TGCAGCGTTGGGAGGGTTGAGACCCAGTACTTC
-,-,TRBV6-5,TRBJ2-2,CASSYQPGTGELFF,TGTGCCAGCAGTTACCAGCCCGGCACCGGGGAGCTGTTTTTT